This T cell receptor (beta chain) was sequenced in a study of T-cell memory formation after mild COVID-19. General study results and limits: Clones contracting day 15 to 85 were balanced CD4/CD8; later expanders leaned CD4+. In pre-infection memory, a portion of responding clones appeared, which suggested that cross-reactive memory joined. Whether day 37 second-wave clones are SARS-CoV-2-specific was not confirmed.

TCRdb used MiXCR to reprocess the 5' RACE reads, holding one entry per CDR3 protein. The sample includes 150,000 to 200,000 distinct CDR3 sequences, less than 40% of them seen just once. Comment on this clonotype: Its cognate antigen is unknown.

The V end was cut by 4 bases, the J end by 9 bases, with 12 bases between. The CDR3 has 12 residues. This chain uses TRBV12-3 or TRBV12-4 with TRBJ1-1, with no clear D. This receptor was obtained from an adult woman who had mild COVID-19 (a few samples of this study predate the infection). Cell type and time point are not known. What was sequenced was PBMCs or a T cell subset sorted from them (not recorded which). For the CDR3, the DNA is TGTGCCAGCAGTTGGACCGCCCAAAAAGCTTTCTTT. Residues: CASSWTAQKAFF.